A single sample is the source of the 4 T cell receptor beta chains below, sequenced in a study of technical replicates of blood from a few donors. TCRdb's copy holds only in-frame clones and misses some; the assay was immunoSEQ multiplex PCR. The sample includes over 55,000 clones, more than 75% of them seen just once. Sequenced material: PBMCs. These receptors were taken from a human donor in good health. Some clones in this sample may be carry-over from other donors' samples.

J is TRBJ2-7 and V is TRBV4-1; 12 bases match TRBD2. This CDR3 region has 15 residues. The J segment lost 3 bases and the V segment lost 2 bases, leaving 2 bases of the junction unmatched. Germline V gives CDR1 MGHRA, CDR2 YSYEKL. CDR3 protein: CASSQPTSGSYEQYF. CDR3 DNA sequence: TGCGCCAGCAGCCAACCGACTAGCGGGAGCTACGAGCAGTACTTC.

The J gene is TRBJ2-2, the V gene TRBV29-1; 8 bases match TRBD2. Trimming removed 0 bases from V and 6 bases from J; junction bases left unmatched: 12. The germline V gene encodes CDR1 SQVTM and CDR2 ANQGSEA. This CDR3 region has 17 residues. Here the CDR3 DNA reads TGCAGCGTTGAAGATCGGGAAGGACTAGCCCCACCCGGGGAGCTGTTTTTT. Translation gives CSVEDREGLAPPGELFF.

This chain links TRBV6-5 with TRBJ1-2; a possible D gene is TRBD1 (5 bases). Germline V CDR1 and CDR2: MNHEY, SVGAGI. This CDR3 contains 15 residues. Trimming took off 0 bases at V and 5 bases at J, with 13 bases between the two ends. The CDR3 region has the DNA TGTGCCAGCAGTTACTCGGTAACAGGTCATTATGGCTACACCTTC. It encodes CASSYSVTGHYGYTF.

The chain links TRBV28 to TRBJ2-3, with D unclear. V was clipped by 4 bases and J by 0 bases, with 5 bases between them. Germline values: CDR1 MDHEN, CDR2 SYDVKM. The CDR3 totals 13 residues. DNA of the CDR3: TGTGCCAGCAGTTGGCAGAGCACAGATACGCAGTATTTT. Protein sequence: CASSWQSTDTQYF.